This paragraph covers one T cell receptor beta chain sequence. The sample comes from a study of blood T cell repertoires in COVID-19. About the study: In each case, the material was cDNA or gDNA derived from T cells, B-cell-depleted T cells, or PBMCs.

With V trimmed by 4 bases and J by 8 bases, 14 bases remained unmatched. Germline lookup yields CDR1 MGHDK and CDR2 SYGVNS. The CDR3 is 17 amino acids. In the authors' workflow: Amplified reference gene primers provided the basis for estimating nucleated cell counts. Assay: immunoSEQ multiplex PCR; the TCRdb copy retains only in-frame clones and omits some. V and J calls and clone size are those listed in that table; D and trimming were worked out from the DNA. The sample lists some 670,000 clones; 70% to 90% were seen once. The sequenced sample consisted of peripheral blood. This TCR came from a young woman with acute or convalescent COVID-19. This chain joins TRBV25-1 and TRBJ1-6, with TRBD1 identical over 7 bases. DNA for the CDR3: TGTGCCAGCAGTGTCGGACCCCGACAGGGTGTCGATTCACCCCTCCACTTT. Translation gives CASSVGPRQGVDSPLHF.